These 24 T cell receptor beta chains share one sample of origin, sequenced in a study of blood T cell repertoires in COVID-19. The protocol was immunoSEQ multiplex PCR, while the TCRdb copy is restricted to in-frame clones and leaves out a portion. Of 35,000 to 50,000 clones detected, roughly nine tenths appear once; the ten largest clones hold 15% to 18%. The sample was peripheral blood. The receptors were sampled from a man aged 65 to 85 with active COVID-19.

This clone is categorized as medium-sized. The DNA for the CDR3 is TGTGCCAGCAGCTTACAGGCTCGTCAAACTGAAGCTTTCTTT. Residues: CASSLQARQTEAFF. The chain joins TRBV5-4 to TRBJ1-1; a weak D match, TRBD1 (5 bases). V gave up 2 bases and J gave up 5 bases, with 13 bases separating them. The CDR3 totals 14 residues. Germline CDR1 and CDR2: SGHNT and YYREEE (reference sequence).

The V and J genes are TRBV6-6 and TRBJ1-6; a weak D match, TRBD1 (5 bases). Trimming stripped 2 bases from V and 7 bases from J, with 15 bases between. Germline CDR1 is MNHNY and CDR2 is SVGAGI (reference sequence). The CDR3 contains 16 residues. This CDR3 is CASSYDRRQTNSPLHF. The CDR3 coding sequence is TGTGCCAGCAGTTACGACAGAAGACAGACCAATTCACCCCTCCACTTT.

The chain couples TRBV24-1 to TRBJ1-3; D is ambiguous. This CDR3 is built from 15 residues. V lost 4 bases and J lost 1, with 10 bases in between. The V gene's germline CDR1 is KGHDR and CDR2 SFDVKD. CDR3 sequence reads: CATSDPTDSGNTIYF. The CDR3 bases are TGTGCCACCAGTGACCCTACAGATTCTGGAAACACCATATATTTT.

This chain connects TRBV7-3 to TRBJ2-1, with D maybe TRBD1 (6 bases). The V end was cut by 5 bases, the J end by 3 bases, with 17 bases between. This CDR3 has 16 amino acids. From germline, CDR1 is SGHTA and CDR2 FQGTGA. The CDR3 DNA reads TGTGCCAGCAGCCCCCGAAAAACAGGGAACTACAATGAGCAGTTCTTC. Translation: CASSPRKTGNYNEQFF.

This rearrangement joins TRBV6-6 to TRBJ2-7; 14 nucleotides match TRBD2. This CDR3 spans 16 amino acids. The germline gives CDR1 MNHNY, CDR2 SVGAGI (reference sequence). V lost 2 bases to trimming and J lost 5 bases; unmatched junction nucleotides: 5. The CDR3 loop is CASSYATSGGVDEQYF. The CDR3 DNA follows: TGTGCCAGCAGTTACGCGACTAGCGGGGGGGTGGACGAGCAGTACTTC.

The DNA of the CDR3 is TGTGCCAGCAGTGCTAATAGCGGGGGGGCCGCAGAGACCCAGTACTTC. This gives the protein CASSANSGGAAETQYF. This sequence joins TRBV6-1 and TRBJ2-5; 11 bases match TRBD2. With 4 bases clipped from V and 4 bases from J, the junction kept 8 bases outside the gene matches. The CDR3 is 16 amino acids. CDR1 and CDR2 from the germline V gene are MNHNS and SASEGT.

The chain carries TRBV27 and TRBJ1-6, with a possible D match to TRBD1 (6 bases). Germline loops: CDR1 MNHEY, CDR2 SMNVEV (reference sequence). Trimming took 3 bases from V and 5 from J, leaving 8 bases between them. CDR3 length: 14 residues. The CDR3 bases are TGTGCCAGCAGTTTTACAGGGCATAATTCACCCCTCCACTTT. Protein sequence: CASSFTGHNSPLHF.

There are a few counts of this clone. The rearrangement uses TRBV7-6 and TRBJ2-7; 9 nucleotides match TRBD1. The V gene's germline CDR1 is SGHVS and CDR2 FNYEAQ. With 3 bases clipped from V and 2 bases from J, the junction kept 2 bases outside the gene matches. This CDR3 is built from 14 residues. CDR3 sequence reads: CASSFGTGTYEQYF. The CDR3 coding sequence is TGTGCCAGCAGCTTCGGGACAGGGACCTACGAGCAGTACTTC. The full variable domain, completed using reference TRBV7-6 and TRBJ2-7, is GAGVSQSPRYKVTKRGQDVALRCDPISGHVSLYWYRQALGQGPEFLTYFNYEAQQDKSGLPNDRFSAERPEGSISTLTIQRTEQRDSAMYRCASSFGTGTYEQYFGPGTRLTVT.

This chain links TRBV9 with TRBJ2-7, with 12 positions matching TRBD2. V lost 1 base to trimming and J lost 2 bases; unmatched junction nucleotides: 1. The germline V gene has CDR1 SGDLS and CDR2 YYNGEE. The CDR3 has 15 residues. The chain's CDR3 is CASSVLAGGPYEQYF. CDR3 nucleotides: TGTGCCAGCAGCGTACTAGCGGGGGGGCCCTACGAGCAGTACTTC.

This clone showed up just once. This rearrangement joins TRBV25-1 to TRBJ2-2, with D perhaps matching TRBD1 (6 bases). Germline lookup yields CDR1 MGHDK and CDR2 SYGVNS. The CDR3 length is 13 residues. Trimming pared 2 bases from V and 11 bases from J, leaving 12 bases between. The CDR3 sequence is CASSEGGRVELFF. Written as DNA, the CDR3 is TGTGCCAGCAGTGAAGGGGGCAGAGTAGAGCTGTTTTTT.

The V call is TRBV11-2, the J call TRBJ2-1; maybe TRBD2 (6 bases). Trimming took off 9 bases at V and 0 bases at J, with 15 bases between the two ends. Germline loops: CDR1 SGHAT, CDR2 FQNNGV. The CDR3 covers 15 residues. The DNA of the CDR3 is TGTGCCAGTACCCTAGCGCCGAGCTCCTACAATGAGCAGTTCTTC. The encoded protein is CASTLAPSSYNEQFF.

The chain is built from TRBV19 and TRBJ1-2; a possible D gene is TRBD1 (6 bases). The V end was cut by 10 bases, the J end by 0 bases, with 18 bases between. The CDR3 is 15 residues long. The germline CDR1 and CDR2 sequences are LNHDA and SQIVND (reference sequence). CDR3 sequence (DNA): TGTGCCACCACCTCAGGGGCAGCCTCTAACTATGGCTACACCTTC. Protein: CATTSGAASNYGYTF.

The V call is TRBV6-2 or TRBV6-3, the J call TRBJ1-1; 8 bases are shared with TRBD1. Per the germline V gene, CDR1 is MNHEY and CDR2 is SVGEGT. Trimming took 0 bases from V and 4 from J; bases not matched to a gene: 10. The CDR3 has 17 amino acids. CDR3 protein: CASSYSISPGGLTEAFF. The CDR3 DNA follows: TGTGCCAGCAGTTACTCGATTAGCCCAGGGGGCCTCACTGAAGCTTTCTTT.

The rearrangement joins TRBV19 to TRBJ2-5; D is unresolved. The V gene's germline CDR1 is LNHDA and CDR2 SQIVND (reference sequence). This CDR3 has 13 residues. Trimming cost V 3 bases and J 2 bases, with 7 bases left between them. Here the CDR3 DNA reads TGTGCCAGTAGTATCAATAGACAAGAGACCCAGTACTTC. It encodes CASSINRQETQYF.

The chain has TRBV9 and TRBJ1-3, with TRBD1 matching over 8 bases. V shed 4 bases, J shed 6 bases, and the junction held 9 bases outside the gene matches. This CDR3 has 15 residues. Germline V gives CDR1 SGDLS, CDR2 YYNGEE. This CDR3 is CASSPSGTGENTIYF. In DNA form, the CDR3 reads TGTGCCAGCAGCCCCTCCGGGACAGGCGAAAACACCATATATTTT.

The chain employs TRBV6-2 or TRBV6-3 and TRBJ2-3; 8 nucleotides agree with TRBD2. In germline, CDR1 is MNHEY, CDR2 SVGEGT. The trim removed 5 bases at V and 2 bases at J, leaving 9 bases unmatched. CDR3 length: 16 residues. The chain's CDR3 is CASSPLVAGLTDTQYF. In DNA form, the CDR3 reads TGTGCCAGCAGTCCCCTCGTAGCGGGGCTCACAGATACGCAGTATTTT.

This clone has just one count. The chain uses TRBV25-1 and TRBJ2-1; D is ambiguous. Per the germline V gene, CDR1 is MGHDK and CDR2 is SYGVNS. The CDR3 is made up of 14 amino acids. Trimming stripped 4 bases from V and 3 bases from J, with 10 bases between. In DNA form, the CDR3 reads TGTGCCAGCAGTGTAGATGATTACTACAATGAGCAGTTCTTC. It codes for CASSVDDYYNEQFF. The complete variable domain, with remaining parts taken from reference TRBV25-1 and TRBJ2-1, reads EADIYQTPRYLVIGTGKKITLECSQTMGHDKMYWYQQDPGMELHLIHYSYGVNSTEKGDLSSESTVSRIRTEHFPLTLESARPSHTSQYLCASSVDDYYNEQFFGPGTRLTVL.

This rearrangement joins TRBV3-1 (or the pseudogene TRBV3-2) to TRBJ1-2, with D perhaps matching TRBD1 (6 bases). This CDR3 region has 15 residues. In germline, CDR1 is LGHDT, CDR2 YNNKEL (reference sequence). The V and J ends lost 3 bases and 0 bases respectively, with 11 bases between them. As DNA, the CDR3 is TGTGCCAGCAGCCAGGGGGACACAACTAACTATGGCTACACCTTC. Translation: CASSQGDTTNYGYTF.

The chain employs TRBV15 and TRBJ2-5; perhaps TRBD2 as D (5 bases). There are 13 residues in the CDR3. From germline, CDR1 is LNHNV and CDR2 YYDKDF (reference sequence). Deletions cut 3 bases from V and 2 bases from J, with 7 bases between. The CDR3 loop reads CATSRTKQETQYF. The CDR3 nucleotides are TGTGCCACCAGCAGGACTAAACAAGAGACCCAGTACTTC.

V usage is TRBV4-1 and J usage is TRBJ1-5, with a tentative D call TRBD1 (6 bases). The germline CDR1 and CDR2 sequences are MGHRA and YSYEKL. The CDR3 contains 14 residues. The ends were cut back, 3 bases at V and 8 bases at J, with 14 bases in the middle. CDR3 region: CASSHAGVEEPQHF. In DNA, the CDR3 is TGCGCCAGCAGCCATGCAGGGGTTGAGGAGCCCCAGCATTTT.

Here the CDR3 reads CASSLTGGSEQYF. In DNA, the CDR3 is TGCGCCAGCAGCCTAACAGGGGGCAGCGAGCAGTACTTC. This sequence joins TRBV4-3 and TRBJ2-7; TRBD1 agrees at 9 bases. CDR3 length: 13 amino acids. Germline V gene data show CDR1 as LGHNA and CDR2 as YSLEER. V dropped 4 bases and J dropped 6; count of bases not matched to a gene: 4.

J is TRBJ1-1 and V is TRBV19; D unclear. Germline V gives CDR1 LNHDA, CDR2 SQIVND (reference sequence). The ends were cut back, 7 bases at V and 0 bases at J, with 12 bases in the middle. This CDR3 has 14 residues. CDR3 protein: CASKEQNMNTEAFF. The CDR3, as DNA: TGTGCCAGTAAAGAACAGAACATGAACACTGAAGCTTTCTTT.

The V and J genes are TRBV7-2 and TRBJ2-1; 8 nucleotides agree with TRBD2. Germline trimming cut 2 bases from V and 0 bases from J; bases unmatched to any gene: 0. The CDR3 consists of 15 residues. The germline CDR1 and CDR2 sequences are SGHTA and FQGNSA. CDR3 sequence: CASSLSGSSYNEQFF. In DNA, the CDR3 is TGTGCCAGCAGCTTAAGCGGGAGCTCCTACAATGAGCAGTTCTTC. Combining the CDR3 with reference TRBV7-2 and TRBJ2-1 gives the whole variable domain GAGVSQSPSNKVTEKGKDVELRCDPISGHTALYWYRQSLGQGLEFLIYFQGNSAPDKSGLPSDRFSAERTGGSVSTLTIQRTQQEDSAVYLCASSLSGSSYNEQFFGPGTRLTVL.

This sequence joins TRBV27 and TRBJ1-2; 10 nucleotides line up with TRBD1. The CDR3 has 21 amino acids. V lost 5 bases and J lost 0; bases outside the gene matches: 21. CDR1 is MNHEY, CDR2 SMNVEV, per germline (reference sequence). CDR3 coding DNA: TGTGCCAGCAGTCCCCTGGGGACAGGGGTTACTCCTTCCGAAGCTAACTATGGCTACACCTTC. It encodes CASSPLGTGVTPSEANYGYTF.